This entry lists 20 T cell receptor beta chains sequenced from one sample in a study of blood T cells in healthy people across ages. Primed by a sample-barcoded 5' primer and a J-beta primer mix, a second PCR proceeded for about 7 to 11 cycles. Using its own MiXCR run on the 5' RACE reads, TCRdb lists one record per CDR3 protein. The sample holds 790,000 or so distinct CDR3 sequences, approximately 53% seen once. Input material: blood. Receptor source: a man aged 40-49 years in good health.

The chain employs TRBV9 and TRBJ2-7; TRBD2 matches at 13 bases. The J segment lost 0 bases and the V segment lost 2 bases, leaving 2 bases of the junction unmatched. The CDR3 has 16 amino acids. Per germline, CDR1 SGDLS and CDR2 YYNGEE. The CDR3 DNA follows: TGTGCCAGCAGCGTGGGGACTAGCGGGATCTCCTACGAGCAGTACTTC. This encodes CASSVGTSGISYEQYF. Full variable domain (outside the CDR3, taken from reference TRBV9 and TRBJ2-7): DSGVTQTPKHLITATGQRVTLRCSPRSGDLSVYWYQQSLDQGLQFLIQYYNGEERAKGNILERFSAQQFPDLHSELNLSSLELGDSALYFCASSVGTSGISYEQYFGPGTRLTVT.

Remarks on this clonotype: Sequence at one end of the junction differs from germline and may be a read error. V gene TRBV7-2 combines with J gene TRBJ2-3, with TRBD2 matching over 8 bases. Germline CDR1 is SGHTA and CDR2 is FQGNSA. The CDR3 sequence is 17 residues long. The CDR3 region has the DNA TGTGCCAGCTGCTTCCCTGGACTAGCAGCTAGCATAGATACGCAGTATTTT. Amino acids: CASCFPGLAASIDTQYF.

The rearrangement joins TRBV12-3 or TRBV12-4 to TRBJ1-2, with a tentative D call TRBD1 (6 bases). The CDR3 is 14 residues long. V gave up 5 bases and J gave up 1 base, with 11 bases separating them. The CDR3, as DNA: TGTGCCAGCAGTCGGACGGACAGTAACTATGGCTACACCTTC. Its translation: CASSRTDSNYGYTF.

The gene calls are TRBV6-2 or TRBV6-3 and TRBJ2-1; a weak D match, TRBD2 (5 bases). The germline V and J ends were trimmed by 0 bases and 7 bases, with 22 bases remaining between them. This CDR3 contains 18 residues. Germline V gene sequence: CDR1 MNHEY, CDR2 SVGEGT. The DNA for the CDR3 is TGTGCCAGCAGTTACTCGGGGAACGGACTTATCAGTCGGAATGAGCAGTTCTTC. Translating gives CASSYSGNGLISRNEQFF.

This clonotype appeared a few times. The chain has TRBV7-2 and TRBJ2-5; tentatively, D is TRBD1 (6 bases). The CDR3 covers 14 residues. Germline V CDR1 and CDR2: SGHTA, FQGNSA. The V end was cut by 5 bases, the J end by 1 base, with 11 bases between. CDR3 DNA sequence: TGTGCCAGCAGCAACGGACAGATCCAAGAGACCCAGTACTTC. Amino acid sequence: CASSNGQIQETQYF.

The chain joins TRBV29-1 to TRBJ2-7, with 7 bases matching TRBD2. The CDR3 spans 13 residues. CDR1 is SQVTM and CDR2 is ANQGSEA in the germline V gene. V was clipped by 6 bases and J by 3 bases; unmatched bases: 8. Written as DNA, the CDR3 is TGCAGCGTCACGACTCCGGGGGGCTACGAGCAGTACTTC. It encodes CSVTTPGGYEQYF.

This clonotype came up a few times. The genes are TRBV24-1 and TRBJ2-1, with unresolved D. The ends were cut back, 4 bases at V and 4 bases at J, with 16 bases in the middle. CDR3 length: 16 amino acids. Germline V CDR1 and CDR2: KGHDR, SFDVKD. CDR3 sequence reads: CATSDPQFGAYNEQFF. CDR3 coding DNA: TGTGCCACCAGTGACCCCCAGTTTGGAGCATACAATGAGCAGTTCTTC.

The chain has TRBV7-2 and TRBJ2-2; 10 nucleotides align to TRBD2. Germline V gene sequence: CDR1 SGHTA, CDR2 FQGNSA. Trimming cost V 5 bases and J 6 bases; bases outside gene matches: 9. This CDR3 spans 16 amino acids. The CDR3 region is CASSQRSSGSSGELFF. DNA for the CDR3: TGTGCCAGCAGCCAGCGGTCTAGCGGGAGTTCCGGGGAGCTGTTTTTT.

This chain joins TRBV24-1 and TRBJ2-1; either TRBD1 or TRBD2 may fit D (5 bases each). Germline V gene sequence: CDR1 KGHDR, CDR2 SFDVKD. The CDR3 sequence is 13 residues long. The V and J ends lost 7 bases and 4 bases respectively, with 10 bases between them. The CDR3 sequence is CATRGVGYNEQFF. The CDR3 nucleotides read TGTGCCACCAGGGGGGTAGGGTACAATGAGCAGTTCTTC.

This clonotype was counted between two and nine times. V and J are TRBV2 and TRBJ1-1; D call uncertain. The CDR3 extends over 13 amino acids. V lost 6 bases to trimming and J lost 0 bases, with 8 bases between them. Germline assignment: CDR1 SNHLY and CDR2 FYNNEI. The CDR3 region is CASSIGMNTEAFF. CDR3 DNA sequence: TGTGCCAGCAGCATAGGGATGAACACTGAAGCTTTCTTT.

The chain couples TRBV6-2 or TRBV6-3 to TRBJ2-5; D could derive from TRBD1 or TRBD2 (5 bases each). The V end was cut by 0 bases, the J end by 2 bases, with 13 bases between. Germline CDR1 and CDR2: MNHEY and SVGEGT. The CDR3 is 16 residues long. The chain's CDR3 is CASSYSGAELQETQYF. The DNA for the CDR3 is TGTGCCAGCAGTTACTCCGGGGCAGAACTACAAGAGACCCAGTACTTC.

The chain employs TRBV4-3 and TRBJ2-5; perhaps TRBD1 as D (5 bases). Germline CDR1 and CDR2: LGHNA and YSLEER. V was shortened by 0 bases and J by 11 bases, with 19 bases between the two germline ends. The CDR3 has 15 residues. CDR3 region: CASSQDLTGHNEQYF. DNA of the CDR3: TGCGCCAGCAGCCAAGATCTGACTGGACACAATGAGCAGTACTTC.

The table lists this clonotype with a few counts. The chain links TRBV6-1 to TRBJ1-2; possible D gene TRBD1, 5 bases. Germline V CDR1 and CDR2: MNHNS, SASEGT. This CDR3 contains 14 residues. Trimming shortened V by 8 bases and J by 0 bases, and 13 bases separated the two germline ends. The CDR3 here is CASSVGRANYGYTF. CDR3 nucleotide sequence: TGTGCCAGCTCCGTTGGCAGGGCTAACTATGGCTACACCTTC.

This clonotype was counted only a few times. This sequence joins TRBV12-3 or TRBV12-4 and TRBJ2-5; 8 nucleotides agree with TRBD2. Trimming cost V 6 bases and J 2 bases; bases outside gene matches: 11. The CDR3 length is 16 residues. This CDR3 is CASRRSGREDQETQYF. As DNA, the CDR3 is TGTGCCAGCAGGAGGTCGGGGCGGGAGGATCAAGAGACCCAGTACTTC.

This clonotype was detected a few times. The chain joins TRBV28 to TRBJ1-5; maybe TRBD1 (6 bases). The V end lost 5 bases, the J end lost 0 bases, and 8 bases lay between the germline ends. Germline assignment: CDR1 MDHEN and CDR2 SYDVKM. The CDR3 has 14 amino acids. The CDR3: CASSQGRSNQPQHF. CDR3 nucleotide sequence: TGTGCCAGCAGTCAGGGGCGTAGCAATCAGCCCCAGCATTTT. Full variable domain (missing parts from reference TRBV28 and TRBJ1-5): DVKVTQSSRYLVKRTGEKVFLECVQDMDHENMFWYRQDPGLGLRLIYFSYDVKMKEKGDIPEGYSVSREKKERFSLILESASTNQTSMYLCASSQGRSNQPQHFGDGTRLSIL.

This clonotype was counted a few times. The rearrangement joins TRBV3-1 to TRBJ2-7; D possibly corresponds to TRBD1 (6 bases). V shed 3 bases and J shed 5 bases, with 11 bases lying between them. Germline V gene lookup returns CDR1 LGHDT and CDR2 YNNKEL (reference sequence). The CDR3 has 13 residues. The CDR3 loop is CASSQLQGDEQYF. Written as DNA, the CDR3 is TGTGCCAGCAGCCAGCTACAGGGAGACGAGCAGTACTTC.

The chain employs TRBV9 and TRBJ2-1, with D perhaps TRBD2 (5 bases). Per germline, CDR1 SGDLS and CDR2 YYNGEE. V was cut by 4 bases and J by 4 bases, with 15 bases left in between. This CDR3 comprises 15 residues. Here the CDR3 reads CASSQGGLNYNEQFF. The CDR3 nucleotides read TGTGCCAGCAGCCAAGGCGGGCTTAATTACAATGAGCAGTTCTTC.

V is TRBV3-1 and J is TRBJ2-1; D might be TRBD2 (7 bases). Germline V gene lookup returns CDR1 LGHDT and CDR2 YNNKEL (reference sequence). The CDR3 runs to 15 residues. Between the trimmed V and J ends, which lost 0 bases and 5 bases, there was a span of 11 bases. CDR3 nucleotides: TGTGCCAGCAGCCAAGATAACGGGGGGCACAATGAGCAGTTCTTC. Translating it yields CASSQDNGGHNEQFF.

This chain joins TRBV25-1 and TRBJ2-6; 12 nucleotides match TRBD2. The V segment lost 2 bases and the J segment 0 bases; nucleotides outside the gene matches: 5. Per germline, CDR1 MGHDK and CDR2 SYGVNS. The CDR3 runs to 19 residues. The CDR3 is CASSELGLAGTSGANVLTF. CDR3 coding DNA: TGTGCCAGCAGTGAACTCGGACTAGCGGGGACCTCTGGGGCCAACGTCCTGACTTTC.

In this sample, this clonotype turned up a few times. The V and J genes are TRBV12-3 or TRBV12-4 and TRBJ2-3; 8 bases are a match to TRBD2. This CDR3 is 16 amino acids long. After removal of 3 bases from V and 3 bases from J, the junction contained 8 bases not matched to a gene. DNA of the CDR3: TGTGCCAGCAGTTTCGGGGGGAGCGGGAGTACAGATACGCAGTATTTT. Encoded protein: CASSFGGSGSTDTQYF.